The 3 T cell receptor beta chains below all came from one sample that was sequenced in a study of Ad26.COV2.S vaccination and SARS-CoV-2 variants. Data came from immunoSEQ multiplex PCR; TCRdb stores just in-frame clones and leaves some out. The sample lists approximately 400,000 clones; under 95% were seen once. Sequencing was performed on peripheral blood, taken after recovery from COVID-19. The receptors originated from a human donor who had recovered from COVID-19.

This chain uses TRBV4-2 with TRBJ2-1; 12 bases are a match to TRBD1. J was trimmed by 7 bases and V by 4 bases; bases with no gene match: 5. The CDR3 totals 15 residues. CDR1 is LGHNA, CDR2 YNFKEQ, per germline. The CDR3 region is CASSLGQGAQNEQFF. The CDR3, as DNA: TGTGCCAGCAGCCTGGGACAGGGGGCGCAAAATGAGCAGTTCTTC.

The CDR3 region has the DNA TGTGCCACCAGCAGAGGACGGGGGAGCAATCAGCCCCAGCATTTT. Protein sequence: CATSRGRGSNQPQHF. The chain has TRBV15 and TRBJ1-5; the D gene is possibly TRBD1 (5 bases). This CDR3 is built from 15 residues. CDR1 and CDR2 from the germline V gene are LNHNV and YYDKDF (reference sequence). V shed 1 base and J shed 1 base, with 8 bases lying between them.

The chain couples TRBV4-3 to TRBJ2-1, with D unresolved. Germline V lookup: CDR1 LGHNA, CDR2 YSLEER. V shed 0 bases and J shed 6 bases, with 12 bases lying between them. The CDR3 totals 15 residues. CDR3: CASSQDQLVSNEQFF. The CDR3 DNA reads as TGCGCCAGCAGCCAAGATCAGCTAGTTTCCAATGAGCAGTTCTTC.